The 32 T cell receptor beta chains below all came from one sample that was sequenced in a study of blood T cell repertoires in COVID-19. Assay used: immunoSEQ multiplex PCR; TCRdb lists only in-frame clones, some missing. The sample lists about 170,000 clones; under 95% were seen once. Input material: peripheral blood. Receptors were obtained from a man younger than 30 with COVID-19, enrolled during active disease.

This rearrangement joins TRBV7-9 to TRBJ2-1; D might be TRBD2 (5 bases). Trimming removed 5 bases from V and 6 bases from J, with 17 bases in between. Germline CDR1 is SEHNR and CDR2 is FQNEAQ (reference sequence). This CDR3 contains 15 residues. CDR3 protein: CASSDRSRGPNEQFF. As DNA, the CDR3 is TGTGCCAGCAGCGACCGTTCCCGGGGTCCCAATGAGCAGTTCTTC.

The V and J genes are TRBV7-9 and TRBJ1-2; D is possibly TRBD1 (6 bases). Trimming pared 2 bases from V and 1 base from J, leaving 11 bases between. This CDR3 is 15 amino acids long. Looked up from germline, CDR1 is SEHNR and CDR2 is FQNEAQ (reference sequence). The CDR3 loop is CASSLIGQFNYGYTF. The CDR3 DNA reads TGTGCCAGCAGCTTAATAGGACAGTTTAACTATGGCTACACCTTC.

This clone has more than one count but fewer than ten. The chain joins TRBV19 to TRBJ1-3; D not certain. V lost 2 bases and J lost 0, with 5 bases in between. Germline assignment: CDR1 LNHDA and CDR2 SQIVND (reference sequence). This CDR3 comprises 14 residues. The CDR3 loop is CASSISGSGNTIYF. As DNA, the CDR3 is TGTGCCAGTAGTATATCCGGCTCTGGAAACACCATATATTTT.

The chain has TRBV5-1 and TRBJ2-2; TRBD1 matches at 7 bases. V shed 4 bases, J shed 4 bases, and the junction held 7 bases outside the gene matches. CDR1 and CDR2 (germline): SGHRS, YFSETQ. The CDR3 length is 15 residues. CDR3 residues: CASSLDRAATGELFF. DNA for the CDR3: TGCGCCAGCAGCCTAGACAGGGCTGCCACCGGGGAGCTGTTTTTT.

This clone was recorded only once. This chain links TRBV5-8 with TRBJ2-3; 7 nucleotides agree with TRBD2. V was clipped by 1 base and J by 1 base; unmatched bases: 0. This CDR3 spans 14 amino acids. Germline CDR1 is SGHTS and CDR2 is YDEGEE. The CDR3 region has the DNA TGTGCCAGCAGCTTGACTAGCGGCACAGATACGCAGTATTTT. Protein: CASSLTSGTDTQYF.

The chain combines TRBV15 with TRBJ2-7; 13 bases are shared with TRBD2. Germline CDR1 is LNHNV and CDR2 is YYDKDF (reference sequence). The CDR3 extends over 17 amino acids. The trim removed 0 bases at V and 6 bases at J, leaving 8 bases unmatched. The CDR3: CATSRDHSGLAGPEQYF. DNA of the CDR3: TGTGCCACCAGCAGAGATCACTCGGGACTAGCGGGGCCCGAGCAGTACTTC.

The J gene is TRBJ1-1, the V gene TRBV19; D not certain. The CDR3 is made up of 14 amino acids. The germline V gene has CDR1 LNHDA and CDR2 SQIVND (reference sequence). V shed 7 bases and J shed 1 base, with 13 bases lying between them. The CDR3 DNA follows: TGTGCCAGTACAAGTAATCTAGGGAACACTGAAGCTTTCTTT. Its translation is CASTSNLGNTEAFF. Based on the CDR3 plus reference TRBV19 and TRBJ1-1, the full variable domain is DGGITQSPKYLFRKEGQNVTLSCEQNLNHDAMYWYRQDPGQGLRLIYYSQIVNDFQKGDIAEGYSVSREKKESFPLTVTSAQKNPTAFYLCASTSNLGNTEAFFGQGTRLTVV.

CDR3 loop: CASSFRNFDNEQYF. The CDR3 DNA reads as TGTGCCAGCAGCTTCAGGAACTTCGATAACGAGCAGTACTTC. This sequence joins TRBV7-9 and TRBJ2-7; D call uncertain. Trimming stripped 3 bases from V and 5 bases from J, with 14 bases between. Germline CDR1 and CDR2: SEHNR and FQNEAQ (reference sequence). CDR3 length: 14 residues.

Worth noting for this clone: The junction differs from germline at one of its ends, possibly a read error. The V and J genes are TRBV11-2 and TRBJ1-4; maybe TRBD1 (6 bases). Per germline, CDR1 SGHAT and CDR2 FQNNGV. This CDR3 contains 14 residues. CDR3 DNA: TGTGCCAGCAGCTTAGCCAGGGGTAATGAAAAACTGCTTTTT. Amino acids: CASSLARGNEKLLF.

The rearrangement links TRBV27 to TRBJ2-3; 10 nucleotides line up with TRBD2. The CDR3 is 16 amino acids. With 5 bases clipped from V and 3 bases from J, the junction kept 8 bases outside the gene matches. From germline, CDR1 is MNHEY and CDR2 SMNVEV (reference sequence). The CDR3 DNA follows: TGTGCCAGCAGTCCGCTAGCGGGAGCTAGGACAGATACGCAGTATTTT. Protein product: CASSPLAGARTDTQYF.

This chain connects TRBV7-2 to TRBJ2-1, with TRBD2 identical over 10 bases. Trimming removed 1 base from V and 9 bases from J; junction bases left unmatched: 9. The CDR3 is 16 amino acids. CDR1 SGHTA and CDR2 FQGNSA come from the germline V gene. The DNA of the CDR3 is TGTGCCAGCAGCTTAGGCCCGGTAGCGGGAGGACCTGAGCAGTTCTTC. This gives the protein CASSLGPVAGGPEQFF.

This CDR3 is CASSISRQQSFF. The CDR3 DNA sequence: TGTGCCAGTAGTATTAGCCGTCAGCAATCTTTCTTT. The gene calls are TRBV19 and TRBJ1-1; D gene ambiguous. Trimming stripped 3 bases from V and 12 bases from J, with 14 bases between. Germline CDR1 is LNHDA and CDR2 is SQIVND (reference sequence). This CDR3 has 12 amino acids.

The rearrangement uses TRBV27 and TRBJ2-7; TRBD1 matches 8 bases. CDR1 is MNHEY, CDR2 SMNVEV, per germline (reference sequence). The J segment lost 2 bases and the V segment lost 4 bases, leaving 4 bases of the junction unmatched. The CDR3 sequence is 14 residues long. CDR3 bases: TGTGCCAGCAGTTCGGACAGGGAACCCTACGAGCAGTACTTC. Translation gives CASSSDREPYEQYF.

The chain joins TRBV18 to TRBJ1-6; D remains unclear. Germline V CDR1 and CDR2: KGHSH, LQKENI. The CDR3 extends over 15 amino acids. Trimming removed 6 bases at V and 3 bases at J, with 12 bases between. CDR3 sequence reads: CASSLSGNYNSPLHF. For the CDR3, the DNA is TGTGCCAGCTCCCTGTCGGGGAACTATAATTCACCCCTCCACTTT.

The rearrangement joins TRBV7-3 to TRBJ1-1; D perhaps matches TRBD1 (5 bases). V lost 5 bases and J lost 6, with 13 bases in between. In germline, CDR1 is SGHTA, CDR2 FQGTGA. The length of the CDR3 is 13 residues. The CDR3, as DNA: TGTGCCAGCAGCGGACACCTTGGGGCTGAAGCTTTCTTT. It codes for CASSGHLGAEAFF.

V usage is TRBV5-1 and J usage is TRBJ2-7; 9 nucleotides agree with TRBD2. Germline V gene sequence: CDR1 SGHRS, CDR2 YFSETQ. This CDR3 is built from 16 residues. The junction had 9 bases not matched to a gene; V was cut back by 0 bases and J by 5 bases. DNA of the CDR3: TGCGCCAGCAGCTTGGCCGGGATAGCGGGAGAGAACGAGCAGTACTTC. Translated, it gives CASSLAGIAGENEQYF.

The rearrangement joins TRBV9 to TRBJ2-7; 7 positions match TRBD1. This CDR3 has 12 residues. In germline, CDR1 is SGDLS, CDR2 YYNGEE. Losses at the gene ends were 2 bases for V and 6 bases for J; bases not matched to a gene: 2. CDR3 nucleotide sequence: TGTGCCAGCAGCGTCCCAGGGGGCGAGCAGTACTTC. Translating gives CASSVPGGEQYF.

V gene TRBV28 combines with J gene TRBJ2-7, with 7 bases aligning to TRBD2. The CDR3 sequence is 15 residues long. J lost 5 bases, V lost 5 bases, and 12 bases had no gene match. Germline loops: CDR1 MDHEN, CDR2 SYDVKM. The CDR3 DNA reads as TGTGCCAGCAGTCCCCTGTGGACTAGTTCCCACGAGCAGTACTTC. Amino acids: CASSPLWTSSHEQYF.

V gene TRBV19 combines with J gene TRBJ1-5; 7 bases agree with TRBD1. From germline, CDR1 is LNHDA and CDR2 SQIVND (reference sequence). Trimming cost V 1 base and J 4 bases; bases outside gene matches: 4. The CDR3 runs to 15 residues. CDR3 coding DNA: TGTGCCAGTAGTATAGTTACAGGGGAAAATCAGCCCCAGCATTTT. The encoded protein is CASSIVTGENQPQHF.

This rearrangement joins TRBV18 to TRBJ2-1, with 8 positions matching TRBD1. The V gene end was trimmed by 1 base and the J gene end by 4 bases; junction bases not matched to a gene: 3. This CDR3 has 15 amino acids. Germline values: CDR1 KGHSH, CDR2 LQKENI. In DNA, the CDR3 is TGTGCCAGCTCACCACTTCAGGGGGCTTACAATGAGCAGTTCTTC. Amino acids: CASSPLQGAYNEQFF.

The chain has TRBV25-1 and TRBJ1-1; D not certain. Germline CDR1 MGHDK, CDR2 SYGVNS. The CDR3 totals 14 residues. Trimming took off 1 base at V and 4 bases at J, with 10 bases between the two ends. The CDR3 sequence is CASSELSAGTEAFF. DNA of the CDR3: TGTGCCAGCAGTGAATTATCGGCGGGCACTGAAGCTTTCTTT.

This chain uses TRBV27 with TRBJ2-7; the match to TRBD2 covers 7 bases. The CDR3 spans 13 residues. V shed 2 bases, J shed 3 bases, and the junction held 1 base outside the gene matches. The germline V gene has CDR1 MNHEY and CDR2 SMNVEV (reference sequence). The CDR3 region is CASSLGGVYEQYF. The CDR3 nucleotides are TGTGCCAGCAGTTTAGGGGGGGTCTACGAGCAGTACTTC.

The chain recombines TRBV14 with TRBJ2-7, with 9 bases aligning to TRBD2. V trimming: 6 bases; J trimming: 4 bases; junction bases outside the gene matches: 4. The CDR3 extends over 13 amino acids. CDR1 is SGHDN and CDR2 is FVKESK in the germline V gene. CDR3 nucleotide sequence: TGTGCCAGCAGGAATAGCGGGAGTTACGAGCAGTACTTC. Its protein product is CASRNSGSYEQYF.

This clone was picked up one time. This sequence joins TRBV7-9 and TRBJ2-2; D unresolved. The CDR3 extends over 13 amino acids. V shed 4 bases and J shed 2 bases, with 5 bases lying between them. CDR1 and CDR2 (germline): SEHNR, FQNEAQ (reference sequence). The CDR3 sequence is CASSSINTGELFF. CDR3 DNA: TGTGCCAGCAGCTCTATAAACACCGGGGAGCTGTTTTTT.

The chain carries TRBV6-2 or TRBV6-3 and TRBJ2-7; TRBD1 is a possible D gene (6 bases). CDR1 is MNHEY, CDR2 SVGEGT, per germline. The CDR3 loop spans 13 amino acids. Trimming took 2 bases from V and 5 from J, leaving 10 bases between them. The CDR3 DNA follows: TGTGCCAGCAGTTACCTACAGGGCCACGAGCAGTACTTC. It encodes CASSYLQGHEQYF.

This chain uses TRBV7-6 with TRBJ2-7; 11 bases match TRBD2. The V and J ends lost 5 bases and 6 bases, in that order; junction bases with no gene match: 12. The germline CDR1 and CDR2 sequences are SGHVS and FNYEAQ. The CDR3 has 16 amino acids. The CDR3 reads CASSMDPGLAGVEQYF. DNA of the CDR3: TGTGCCAGCAGCATGGACCCCGGACTAGCGGGCGTCGAGCAGTACTTC.

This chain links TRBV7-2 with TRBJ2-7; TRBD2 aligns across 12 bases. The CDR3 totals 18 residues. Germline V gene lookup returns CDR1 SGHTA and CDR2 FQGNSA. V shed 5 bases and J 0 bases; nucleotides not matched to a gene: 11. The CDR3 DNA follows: TGTGCCAGCAGCCCCCGACACCCGACTAGCGGGAGCTCCTACGAGCAGTACTTC. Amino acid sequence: CASSPRHPTSGSSYEQYF.

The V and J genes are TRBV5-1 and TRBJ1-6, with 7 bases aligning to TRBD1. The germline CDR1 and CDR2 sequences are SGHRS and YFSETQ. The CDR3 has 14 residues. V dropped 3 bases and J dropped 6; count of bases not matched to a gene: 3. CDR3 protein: CASSSGTANSPLHF. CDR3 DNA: TGCGCCAGCAGCTCGGGGACAGCTAATTCACCCCTCCACTTT.

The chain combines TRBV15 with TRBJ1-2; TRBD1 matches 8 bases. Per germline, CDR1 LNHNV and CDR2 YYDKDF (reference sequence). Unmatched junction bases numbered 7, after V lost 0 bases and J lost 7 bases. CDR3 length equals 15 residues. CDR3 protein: CATSRDRGQAAGYTF. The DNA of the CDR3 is TGTGCCACCAGCAGAGATAGGGGACAGGCGGCTGGCTACACCTTC.

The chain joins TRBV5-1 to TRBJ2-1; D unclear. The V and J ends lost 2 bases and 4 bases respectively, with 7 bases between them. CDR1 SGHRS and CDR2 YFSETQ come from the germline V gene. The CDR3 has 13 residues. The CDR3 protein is CASSFGPYNEQFF. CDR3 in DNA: TGCGCCAGCAGCTTCGGTCCTTACAATGAGCAGTTCTTC.

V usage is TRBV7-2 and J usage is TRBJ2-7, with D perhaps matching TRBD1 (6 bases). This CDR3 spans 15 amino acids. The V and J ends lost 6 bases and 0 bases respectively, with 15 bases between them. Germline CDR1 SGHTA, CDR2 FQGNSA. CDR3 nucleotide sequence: TGTGCCAGCAGGTTTAGTGGGGGCAGCTCCTACGAGCAGTACTTC. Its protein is CASRFSGGSSYEQYF.

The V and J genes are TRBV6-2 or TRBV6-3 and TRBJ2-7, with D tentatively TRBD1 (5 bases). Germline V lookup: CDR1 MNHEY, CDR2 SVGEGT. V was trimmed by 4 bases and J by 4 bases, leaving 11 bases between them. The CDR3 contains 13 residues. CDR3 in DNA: TGTGCCAGCAGTTCCGAGCAGGGTTACGAGCAGTACTTC. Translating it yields CASSSEQGYEQYF.